These T cell receptor beta chains were read from a single sample in a study of control samples from healthy donors and cancer patients. TCRdb's table, derived via immunoSEQ multiplex PCR, lists solely in-frame clones and lacks some. Altogether tens of thousands of clones are present, under 90% being singletons, with the ten largest covering 4.5% to 7%. Sequencing was performed on blood. The receptors here all came from a man between 50 and 59 years old in good health. The CDR3 runs from the conserved cysteine through the conserved F or W. Each record gives: J gene, D gene, clone size, V gene, CDR3 protein, CDR3 DNA. The D gene is left open where the match is weak. Rows give clone size only sometimes, using once, few, many, or a class for an expanded clone.

j_gene: TRBJ2-1; d_gene: TRBD2; abundance: -; v_gene: TRBV7-9; CDR3aa: CASSLRGLAGYNEQFF; CDR3nt: TGTGCCAGCAGCTTAAGAGGGCTAGCGGGGTACAATGAGCAGTTCTTC
j_gene: TRBJ2-5; d_gene: -; abundance: -; v_gene: TRBV5-1; CDR3aa: CASSPRGFQETQYF; CDR3nt: TGCGCCAGCAGCCCACGGGGGTTCCAAGAGACCCAGTACTTC
j_gene: TRBJ1-4; d_gene: -; abundance: -; v_gene: TRBV2; CDR3aa: CASNLLSNEKLFF; CDR3nt: TGTGCCAGCAACCTCCTGTCTAATGAAAAACTGTTTTTT
j_gene: TRBJ1-2; d_gene: -; abundance: -; v_gene: TRBV5-1; CDR3aa: CASSFGYLGGYTF; CDR3nt: TGCGCCAGCAGCTTCGGTTATCTCGGAGGCTACACCTTC
j_gene: TRBJ2-1; d_gene: TRBD2; abundance: -; v_gene: TRBV6-4; CDR3aa: CASSEAGGPNEQFF; CDR3nt: TGTGCCAGCAGTGAAGCGGGGGGGCCCAATGAGCAGTTCTTC
j_gene: TRBJ1-2; d_gene: -; abundance: -; v_gene: TRBV12-3/TRBV12-4; CDR3aa: CASRGVYGYTF; CDR3nt: TGTGCCAGCCGGGGGGTCTATGGCTACACCTTC
j_gene: TRBJ1-1; d_gene: -; abundance: once; v_gene: TRBV2; CDR3aa: CASKPGHKNTEAFF; CDR3nt: TGTGCCAGCAAACCGGGACACAAGAACACTGAAGCTTTCTTT
j_gene: TRBJ1-4; d_gene: -; abundance: -; v_gene: TRBV30; CDR3aa: CAWSHGGSRKEKLFF; CDR3nt: TGTGCCTGGAGTCATGGGGGCTCGAGGAAGGAAAAACTGTTTTTT
j_gene: TRBJ2-7; d_gene: -; abundance: -; v_gene: TRBV7-6; CDR3aa: CASSYRLRGGADEQYF; CDR3nt: TGTGCCAGCAGCTACCGGTTAAGGGGGGGCGCAGACGAGCAGTACTTC
j_gene: TRBJ1-1; d_gene: TRBD1; abundance: -; v_gene: TRBV7-9; CDR3aa: CASSSGTGDTEAFF; CDR3nt: TGTGCCAGCAGCTCCGGGACAGGGGACACTGAAGCTTTCTTT
j_gene: TRBJ1-3; d_gene: TRBD1; abundance: -; v_gene: TRBV5-1; CDR3aa: CASSLAGTGSGNTIYF; CDR3nt: TGCGCCAGCAGCTTGGCGGGGACAGGGTCGGGAAACACCATATATTTT
j_gene: TRBJ2-1; d_gene: -; abundance: -; v_gene: TRBV27; CDR3aa: CASSLRTPYNEQFF; CDR3nt: TGTGCCAGCAGTTTAAGAACACCTTACAATGAGCAGTTCTTC
j_gene: TRBJ2-7; d_gene: TRBD1; abundance: -; v_gene: TRBV5-6; CDR3aa: CASSPRTGGYSYEQYF; CDR3nt: TGTGCCAGCAGCCCCCGGACAGGGGGGTACTCCTACGAGCAGTACTTC
j_gene: TRBJ2-3; d_gene: -; abundance: -; v_gene: TRBV18; CDR3aa: CASSPRWDTQYF; CDR3nt: TGTGCCAGCTCACCCCGGTGGGATACGCAGTATTTT
j_gene: TRBJ1-1; d_gene: TRBD1; abundance: -; v_gene: TRBV5-4; CDR3aa: CASRSGQVDTEAFF; CDR3nt: TGTGCCAGCAGATCGGGACAGGTAGACACTGAAGCTTTCTTT
j_gene: TRBJ1-3; d_gene: -; abundance: few; v_gene: TRBV2; CDR3aa: CASSADRRSGNTIYF; CDR3nt: TGTGCCAGCAGCGCGGACCGCCGCTCTGGAAACACCATATATTTT
j_gene: TRBJ2-3; d_gene: TRBD2; abundance: once; v_gene: TRBV14; CDR3aa: CASSPLRGTSGGFTDTQYF; CDR3nt: TGTGCCAGCAGCCCCCTCAGAGGAACTAGCGGGGGCTTCACAGATACGCAGTATTTT
j_gene: TRBJ2-2; d_gene: -; abundance: -; v_gene: TRBV9; CDR3aa: CASSFRPAGELFF; CDR3nt: TGTGCCAGCAGCTTTCGCCCAGCCGGGGAGCTGTTTTTT
j_gene: TRBJ1-5; d_gene: -; abundance: -; v_gene: TRBV29-1; CDR3aa: CSVEWAGLSNQPQHF; CDR3nt: TGCAGCGTTGAATGGGCGGGGTTGAGCAATCAGCCCCAGCATTTT
j_gene: TRBJ1-6; d_gene: -; abundance: -; v_gene: TRBV6-5; CDR3aa: CAIAPGLNNSPLHF; CDR3nt: TGTGCCATCGCCCCGGGCCTGAATAATTCACCCCTCCACTTT
j_gene: TRBJ2-3; d_gene: TRBD2; abundance: few; v_gene: TRBV6-4; CDR3aa: CASSDAAGGADTQYF; CDR3nt: TGTGCCAGCAGTGACGCAGCGGGGGGAGCAGATACGCAGTATTTT